This T cell receptor beta chain was recorded in a study of PD-1 blockade in classical Hodgkin lymphoma. Whole-study findings and limits: As was reported, newly diagnosed patients showed lower baseline TCR diversity than healthy donors did.

Remarks on this clone: Its specificity is not known.

This CDR3 contains 15 residues. V lost 0 bases to trimming and J lost 3 bases; unmatched junction nucleotides: 2. CDR1 and CDR2 from the germline V gene are LNHNV and YYDKDF (reference sequence). Method: immunoSEQ multiplex PCR; TCRdb's copy keeps in-frame clones and lacks some. Of 15,000 or so clones listed, about 89% are singletons. Specified time point: newly diagnosed, previously untreated cHL patient sample. Negative selection with magnets was how CD8+ T cells were isolated from the thawed PBMCs. PBMCs representing newly diagnosed, untreated classical Hodgkin lymphoma functioned as the comparison.

The source material was CD8+ T cells from blood. The rearrangement links TRBV15 to TRBJ2-7; 10 bases agree with TRBD1. This sequence originates from a human donor with classical Hodgkin lymphoma. The CDR3 is CATSREGTGVYEQYF. The DNA for the CDR3 is TGTGCCACCAGCAGAGAAGGGACAGGGGTCTACGAGCAGTACTTC. Drawing the rest from reference TRBV15 and TRBJ2-7, the complete variable domain is DAMVIQNPRYQVTQFGKPVTLSCSQTLNHNVMYWYQQKSSQAPKLLFHYYDKDFNNEADTPDNFQSRRPNTSFCFLDIRSPGLGDTAMYLCATSREGTGVYEQYFGPGTRLTVT.